Here is one T cell receptor (beta chain) with its context. Its antigen remains unidentified. The junction departs from germline at one end; a sequencing error may be responsible. A second PCR, run for roughly 7 to 11 cycles, used a sample-barcoded 5' primer plus a J-beta primer mix. Each TCR beta cDNA got a 12-nucleotide random molecular identifier. TCRdb independently ran MiXCR on the 5' RACE reads; one entry per CDR3 protein. Of about 1.4 million distinct CDR3 sequences in the sample, approximately 59% were seen once. The data originate from a study of blood T cells in healthy people across ages. Regarding the study as a whole: With naive T cell percentage, TCR beta diversity showed a strong correlation.

CDR1 is LGHNA, CDR2 YSLEER, per germline. The CDR3 spans 15 residues. The TCR originated in a man aged 18 to 30 in good health. The rearrangement links TRBV4-3 to TRBJ2-7; maybe TRBD2 (5 bases). The DNA end is a closer match to TRBJ2-5, so the J assignment may be wrong. Sequenced sample: blood. The CDR3 DNA reads as TGCGCCAGTAGCCTGGGATTAGAGGGTTGGGAGACCCAGTACTTC. It codes for CASSLGLEGWETQYF.